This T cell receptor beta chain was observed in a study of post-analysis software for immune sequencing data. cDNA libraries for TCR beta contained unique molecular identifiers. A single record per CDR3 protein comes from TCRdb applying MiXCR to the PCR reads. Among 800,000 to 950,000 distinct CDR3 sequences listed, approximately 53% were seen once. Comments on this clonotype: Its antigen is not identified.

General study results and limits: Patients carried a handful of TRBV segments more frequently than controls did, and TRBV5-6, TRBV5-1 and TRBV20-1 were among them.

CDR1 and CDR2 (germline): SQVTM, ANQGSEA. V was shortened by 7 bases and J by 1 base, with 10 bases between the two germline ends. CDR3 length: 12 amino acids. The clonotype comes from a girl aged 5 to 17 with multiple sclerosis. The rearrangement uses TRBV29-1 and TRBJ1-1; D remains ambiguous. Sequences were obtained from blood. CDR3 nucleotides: TGCAGCGAGGTCCGCCAGAACACTGAAGCTTTCTTT. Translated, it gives CSEVRQNTEAFF.